The source of this TCR beta chain is a study of CD8 T cells in ankylosing spondylitis. Libraries of TCR beta came from quantitative 5'-RACE with molecular barcodes. TCRdb re-called the 5' RACE reads with MiXCR, one entry per CDR3 protein. The profile shows more than 500,000 distinct CDR3 sequences, approximately 5.3% of them singletons. This clonotype was seen many times. Its antigen is unknown. Study-wide points: Clones tied to disease were said to be significantly enriched in matched ankylosing spondylitis synovial fluid. A motif of fewer than ten highly homologous TCR beta variants was seen as apparently characteristic of ankylosing spondylitis blood. Some motif variants had been reported before (in reactive arthritis synovial fluid and blood).

Germline V lookup: CDR1 PRHDT, CDR2 FYEKMQ (reference sequence). CDR3 length: 14 residues. The V and J ends lost 3 bases and 10 bases, in that order; junction bases with no gene match: 6. The sequence was obtained from a male donor with ankylosing spondylitis. The chain employs TRBV13 and TRBJ1-6; the match to TRBD1 covers 7 bases. The sequenced sample consisted of blood, either unsorted or a sorted T cell fraction (not recorded which). CDR3 coding DNA: TGTGCCAGCAGCTTGGAAGGGGGCGCGTCACCCCTCCACTTT. Its translation: CASSLEGGASPLHF.